These T cell receptor beta chains were read from a single sample in a study of CD8+ T cells in alopecia areata. The table came from immunoSEQ multiplex PCR; TCRdb's copy has only in-frame clones and leaves some out. The data hold about 110,000 clones, with around 59% observed a single time. The sequencing sample was made of CD8+ T cells sorted from blood. These receptor sequences come from a human donor in good health. Each CDR3 is given with its conserved first and last residue. D genes are given only for firm matches. Some rows mark clone size as missing; the rest say once, few, many or name a class of expanded clone.

j_gene | v_gene | d_gene | abundance | CDR3aa | CDR3nt
TRBJ2-7 | TRBV5-6 | - | - | CASSLAPGQTYEQYF | TGTGCCAGCAGCTTGGCCCCGGGACAAACCTACGAGCAGTACTTC
TRBJ2-5 | TRBV9 | TRBD1 | - | CASSGQTGLETQYF | TGTGCCAGCAGCGGACAGACAGGGTTGGAGACCCAGTACTTC
TRBJ2-7 | TRBV7-8 | TRBD2 | - | CASSLGGAFSYEQYF | TGTGCCAGCAGCCTCGGGGGGGCTTTTTCGTACGAGCAGTACTTC
TRBJ2-7 | TRBV5-6 | TRBD1 | - | CASSGSGQGLYEQYF | TGTGCCAGCAGCGGCTCGGGACAGGGTTTGTACGAGCAGTACTTC
TRBJ2-7 | TRBV5-4 | TRBD2 | - | CASGEGYEQYF | TGTGCCAGCGGGGAGGGGTACGAGCAGTACTTC
TRBJ1-5 | TRBV27 | - | - | CASSFAQGNQPQHF | TGTGCCAGCAGTTTTGCCCAGGGCAATCAGCCCCAGCATTTT
TRBJ2-2 | TRBV4-3 | TRBD1 | - | CASSQGSGTANTGELFF | TGCGCCAGCAGCCAAGGATCCGGGACAGCGAACACCGGGGAGCTGTTTTTT
TRBJ1-5 | TRBV13 | - | - | CASSLQGDSNQPQHF | TGTGCCAGCAGCCTACAGGGAGATAGCAATCAGCCCCAGCATTTT
TRBJ1-2 | TRBV5-6 | - | - | CASSLGGDPGYTF | TGTGCCAGCAGCTTGGGAGGGGACCCCGGCTACACCTTC
TRBJ2-6 | TRBV4-3 | - | - | CASSQDWVQSSGANVLTF | TGCGCCAGCAGCCAAGATTGGGTCCAGAGCTCTGGGGCCAACGTCCTGACTTTC
TRBJ1-2 | TRBV30 | TRBD1 | - | CACPYRDSYGYTF | TGTGCCTGTCCTTACCGGGACAGCTATGGCTACACCTTC
TRBJ2-4 | TRBV2 | - | - | CASSDPAGKNIQYF | TGTGCCAGCAGTGATCCCGCGGGTAAAAACATTCAGTACTTC
TRBJ2-7 | TRBV13 | TRBD2 | - | CASSWGGRREQYF | TGTGCCAGCAGCTGGGGGGGTCGGCGCGAGCAGTACTTC
TRBJ2-1 | TRBV7-6 | TRBD2 | - | CASSSLRGLLAGADEQFF | TGTGCCAGCAGCTCTCTTAGGGGGCTACTAGCGGGGGCTGATGAGCAGTTCTTC
TRBJ2-2 | TRBV28 | TRBD1 | - | CASIPGQGSTGELFF | TGTGCCAGCATCCCCGGACAGGGTAGCACCGGGGAGCTGTTTTTT
TRBJ1-5 | TRBV7-8 | - | few | CASSLWGLDQPQHF | TGTGCCAGCAGCTTATGGGGTCTCGATCAGCCCCAGCATTTT
TRBJ2-2 | TRBV19 | - | - | CASSPRAVNTGELFF | TGTGCCAGTAGTCCCCGGGCCGTGAACACCGGGGAGCTGTTTTTT
TRBJ1-1 | TRBV5-1 | - | - | CASSLETGNMNTEAFF | TGCGCCAGCAGCTTGGAAACAGGGAACATGAACACTGAAGCTTTCTTT
TRBJ2-3 | TRBV4-1 | TRBD1 | - | CASSYRDRRTDTQYF | TGCGCCAGCAGCTACCGGGACAGGAGAACAGATACGCAGTATTTT
TRBJ1-1 | TRBV6-1 | - | - | CASSEVSFYEAFF | TGTGCCAGCAGTGAAGTGTCATTTTACGAAGCTTTCTTT
TRBJ1-2 | TRBV29-1 | - | few | CSVPGGIVAGDGNYGYTF | TGCAGCGTCCCGGGAGGGATCGTGGCAGGGGATGGTAACTATGGCTACACCTTC
TRBJ2-5 | TRBV10-2 | - | - | CASSSEVWETQYF | TGCGCCAGCAGTAGTGAAGTGTGGGAGACCCAGTACTTC
TRBJ2-4 | TRBV29-1 | - | few | CSVEAPSNIQYF | TGCAGCGTTGAAGCCCCATCGAACATTCAGTACTTC
TRBJ2-5 | TRBV11-2 | TRBD2 | - | CASSLVAGAVPQETQYF | TGTGCCAGCAGCTTAGTCGCGGGAGCAGTACCCCAAGAGACCCAGTACTTC
TRBJ1-2 | TRBV9 | - | - | CASSVGGGIDYTF | TGTGCCAGCAGCGTAGGTGGGGGCATCGACTACACCTTC
TRBJ1-2 | TRBV7-9 | - | - | CASSLAGGYGYTF | TGTGCCAGCAGCTTAGCCGGCGGCTATGGCTACACCTTC
TRBJ2-7 | TRBV11-2 | - | - | CASNWSGRSYEQYF | TGTGCCAGCAATTGGTCGGGACGCTCCTACGAGCAGTACTTC
TRBJ1-2 | TRBV29-1 | - | few | CSVDPPYDTNYGYTF | TGCAGCGTTGACCCCCCCTACGATACTAACTATGGCTACACCTTC
TRBJ2-3 | TRBV9 | - | - | CASSALGGWDTQYF | TGTGCCAGCAGCGCACTCGGTGGCTGGGATACGCAGTATTTT
TRBJ1-2 | TRBV10-3 | - | many | CAISESEGGYGYTF | TGTGCCATCAGTGAGTCCGAGGGAGGCTATGGCTACACCTTC
TRBJ1-4 | TRBV7-9 | - | many | CASSLRQGEEKLFF | TGTGCCAGCAGTCTAAGGCAGGGTGAAGAAAAACTGTTTTTT
TRBJ2-7 | TRBV13 | TRBD1 | once | CASSMGQGGYEQYF | TGTGCCAGCAGCATGGGACAGGGGGGTTACGAGCAGTACTTC
TRBJ1-5 | TRBV7-9 | - | - | CASSFWQGQPQHF | TGTGCCAGCAGCTTCTGGCAGGGTCAGCCCCAGCATTTT
TRBJ2-1 | TRBV6-5 | - | - | CASSPSSLSGEQFF | TGTGCCAGCAGCCCGAGTAGTTTGTCCGGTGAGCAGTTCTTC
TRBJ2-1 | TRBV28 | - | few | CASSQSQAIEQFF | TGTGCCAGCAGCCAGTCCCAAGCGATCGAGCAGTTCTTC
TRBJ2-7 | TRBV13 | TRBD1 | - | CASSHWARGYEQYF | TGTGCCAGCAGCCACTGGGCCAGGGGGTACGAGCAGTACTTC
TRBJ2-7 | TRBV4-1 | TRBD2 | - | CASSQEPSGGSYEQYF | TGCGCCAGCAGCCAAGAGCCTAGCGGGGGCTCCTACGAGCAGTACTTC
TRBJ2-5 | TRBV7-8 | - | - | CASSGTTGGTQYF | TGTGCCAGCTCCGGGACAACCGGCGGGACCCAGTACTTC
TRBJ2-7 | TRBV7-3 | - | - | CASSLTPAYEQYF | TGTGCCAGCAGCCTAACGCCCGCCTACGAGCAGTACTTC
TRBJ1-2 | TRBV29-1 | - | - | CSVERQGRYYGYTF | TGCAGCGTTGAGAGGCAGGGACGGTACTATGGCTACACCTTC
TRBJ1-1 | TRBV6-5 | - | once | CASSLGGITEAFF | TGTGCCAGCAGTTTGGGCGGTATCACTGAAGCTTTCTTT
TRBJ1-2 | TRBV13 | TRBD1 | - | CASSSNTRTGDGYTF | TGTGCCAGCAGCTCCAATACAAGGACAGGGGATGGCTACACCTTC
TRBJ2-7 | TRBV5-6 | TRBD1 | - | CASSLGQGWYEQYF | TGTGCCAGCAGCTTGGGACAGGGCTGGTACGAGCAGTACTTC
TRBJ1-2 | TRBV14 | - | - | CASGKNYGYTF | TGTGCCAGCGGCAAGAACTATGGCTACACCTTC
TRBJ2-1 | TRBV13 | - | - | CASSSQGSGGFNEQFF | TGTGCCAGCAGCAGCCAAGGTTCGGGTGGGTTCAATGAGCAGTTCTTC
TRBJ2-1 | TRBV15 | TRBD2 | - | CATSRDIGGGPHNEQFF | TGTGCCACCAGCAGAGATATTGGCGGGGGGCCCCACAATGAGCAGTTCTTC
TRBJ2-7 | TRBV28 | - | few | CASSPLIYEQYF | TGTGCCAGCAGTCCCCTTATCTACGAGCAGTACTTC
TRBJ2-2 | TRBV7-2 | TRBD1 | - | CASSPWTGNTGELFF | TGTGCCAGCAGCCCCTGGACAGGGAACACCGGGGAGCTGTTTTTT
TRBJ2-1 | TRBV7-8 | - | - | CASSFAYGTRGNEQFF | TGTGCCAGCAGCTTTGCATACGGGACCAGGGGCAATGAGCAGTTCTTC
TRBJ1-2 | TRBV30 | - | few | CAWSVGVNYGYTF | TGTGCCTGGAGTGTGGGGGTGAACTATGGCTACACCTTC
TRBJ2-4 | TRBV2 | TRBD1 | - | CASSDSPWGRGPSKNIQYF | TGTGCCAGCAGTGACTCACCCTGGGGCAGGGGGCCGTCCAAAAACATTCAGTACTTC
TRBJ2-1 | TRBV9 | TRBD2 | - | CASSASGSSYNEQFF | TGTGCCAGCAGCGCTAGCGGTAGCTCCTACAATGAGCAGTTCTTC
TRBJ1-1 | TRBV7-9 | - | - | CASSLAPGSPLNTEAFF | TGTGCCAGCAGCTTAGCCCCAGGGAGCCCCCTGAACACTGAAGCTTTCTTT